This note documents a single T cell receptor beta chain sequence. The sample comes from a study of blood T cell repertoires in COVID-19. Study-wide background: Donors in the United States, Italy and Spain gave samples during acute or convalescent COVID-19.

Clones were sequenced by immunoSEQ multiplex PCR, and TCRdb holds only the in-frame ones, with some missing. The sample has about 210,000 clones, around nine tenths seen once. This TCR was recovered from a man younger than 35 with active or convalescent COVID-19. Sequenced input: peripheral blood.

CDR3 amino acids: CASSFYSGSNTGELFF. CDR3 in DNA: TGTGCCAGCAGCTTTTACAGCGGGAGCAACACCGGGGAGCTGTTTTTT. The chain joins TRBV5-5 to TRBJ2-2, with TRBD2 identical over 8 bases. This CDR3 has 16 amino acids. Losses at the gene ends were 2 bases for V and 2 bases for J; bases not matched to a gene: 5. CDR1 is SGHKS, CDR2 YYEKEE, per germline (reference sequence).